These T cell receptor beta chains were read from a single sample in a study of identical twins. MiXCR, applied by TCRdb to the 5' RACE reads, yields one record per CDR3 protein. The sample contains approximately 220,000 distinct CDR3 sequences, approximately 7.8% of which appear only once. These data were also filed under a second study, of yellow fever vaccine responses in identical twins.

Sequenced sample: CD8+ T cells sorted from blood. Every receptor here comes from a woman between 18 and 30 years old in good health. The CDR3 runs from the conserved cysteine through the conserved F or W. D genes are given only for firm matches. Part of the rows lack a size; the others show once, few, many or a class for expanded clones.

J gene: TRBJ1-1
D gene: .
CDR3 length: 13
V gene: TRBV3-1
clone size: once
CDR3 protein: CASSPGHGTETFF
CDR3 DNA: TGTGCCAGCAGCCCGGGACACGGGACCGAAACTTTCTTT

J gene: TRBJ2-2
D gene: TRBD2
CDR3 length: 17
V gene: TRBV2
clone size: few
CDR3 protein: CASSYSLAGGNTGELFF
CDR3 DNA: TGTGCCAGCAGTTACTCCCTAGCGGGGGGAAACACCGGGGAGCTGTTTTTT

J gene: TRBJ1-2
D gene: .
CDR3 length: 12
V gene: TRBV7-9
clone size: many
CDR3 protein: CASYLTNYGYTF
CDR3 DNA: TGTGCCAGCTATCTTACTAACTATGGCTACACCTTC

J gene: TRBJ2-1
D gene: .
CDR3 length: 17
V gene: TRBV18
clone size: few
CDR3 protein: CASSPLSLRDSYNEQFF
CDR3 DNA: TGTGCCAGCTCACCACTCTCGCTCCGCGACTCCTACAATGAGCAGTTCTTC

J gene: TRBJ2-7
D gene: .
CDR3 length: 15
V gene: TRBV25-1
clone size: many
CDR3 protein: CASSPKAGSSYEQYF
CDR3 DNA: TGTGCCAGCAGCCCGAAGGCCGGGAGCTCCTACGAGCAGTACTTC

J gene: TRBJ1-6
D gene: .
CDR3 length: 16
V gene: TRBV10-3
clone size: few
CDR3 protein: CAISKGHDLGNSPLHF
CDR3 DNA: TGTGCCATCAGTAAGGGACACGACTTGGGTAATTCACCCCTCCACTTT

J gene: TRBJ1-2
D gene: .
CDR3 length: 10
V gene: TRBV4-2
clone size: .
CDR3 protein: CAAGARGYTF
CDR3 DNA: TGTGCCGCAGGGGCCCGAGGCTACACCTTC

J gene: TRBJ2-3
D gene: .
CDR3 length: 15
V gene: TRBV6-1
clone size: .
CDR3 protein: CASRPYGGSTDTQYF
CDR3 DNA: TGTGCCAGCAGGCCTTATGGCGGCAGCACAGATACGCAGTATTTT

J gene: TRBJ2-7
D gene: .
CDR3 length: 16
V gene: TRBV20-1
clone size: .
CDR3 protein: CSARDPHGILDYEQYF
CDR3 DNA: TGCAGTGCTAGAGATCCCCATGGGATCTTGGACTACGAGCAGTACTTC

J gene: TRBJ2-5
D gene: TRBD2
CDR3 length: 16
V gene: TRBV12-3/TRBV12-4
clone size: .
CDR3 protein: CASSLGLAGGLETQYF
CDR3 DNA: TGTGCCAGCAGTTTGGGGTTAGCGGGAGGACTTGAGACCCAGTACTTC

J gene: TRBJ2-1
D gene: TRBD2
CDR3 length: 18
V gene: TRBV11-1
clone size: few
CDR3 protein: CASSMGLAGGQAYNEQFF
CDR3 DNA: TGTGCCAGCAGCATGGGACTAGCGGGAGGGCAGGCCTACAATGAGCAGTTCTTC

J gene: TRBJ2-1
D gene: TRBD1
CDR3 length: 16
V gene: TRBV4-1
clone size: many
CDR3 protein: CASSQTMGQIFSEQFF
CDR3 DNA: TGCGCCAGCAGCCAGACCATGGGACAGATTTTTAGTGAGCAGTTCTTC

J gene: TRBJ1-2
D gene: TRBD1
CDR3 length: 12
V gene: TRBV12-3/TRBV12-4
clone size: .
CDR3 protein: CASSRDRVSYTF
CDR3 DNA: TGTGCCAGCAGCCGGGACAGGGTGAGCTACACCTTC

J gene: TRBJ2-4
D gene: .
CDR3 length: 13
V gene: TRBV6-1
clone size: few
CDR3 protein: CASSEETKNIQYF
CDR3 DNA: TGTGCCAGCAGTGAAGAAACCAAAAACATTCAGTACTTC

J gene: TRBJ2-3
D gene: .
CDR3 length: 15
V gene: TRBV20-1
clone size: few
CDR3 protein: CSAAYSQKSTDTQYF
CDR3 DNA: TGCAGTGCCGCATATAGCCAAAAGAGCACAGATACGCAGTATTTT

J gene: TRBJ2-7
D gene: TRBD2
CDR3 length: 18
V gene: TRBV28
clone size: many
CDR3 protein: CASNAGTSGRGSSYEQYF
CDR3 DNA: TGTGCCAGCAATGCCGGGACTAGCGGGAGGGGGAGCTCCTACGAGCAGTACTTC

J gene: TRBJ2-1
D gene: .
CDR3 length: 15
V gene: TRBV5-1
clone size: many
CDR3 protein: CASSLWSRDNNEQFF
CDR3 DNA: TGCGCCAGCAGCTTGTGGTCCAGGGATAACAATGAGCAGTTCTTC

J gene: TRBJ2-7
D gene: .
CDR3 length: 13
V gene: TRBV27
clone size: .
CDR3 protein: CASSLSIHYEQYF
CDR3 DNA: TGTGCCAGCAGTTTATCTATCCACTACGAGCAGTACTTC

J gene: TRBJ2-7
D gene: .
CDR3 length: 12
V gene: TRBV3-1
clone size: many
CDR3 protein: CASSRDTYEQYF
CDR3 DNA: TGTGCCAGCAGCCGGGACACCTACGAGCAGTACTTC

J gene: TRBJ1-5
D gene: TRBD1
CDR3 length: 15
V gene: TRBV15
clone size: few
CDR3 protein: CATSPQGDSNQPQHF
CDR3 DNA: TGTGCCACCAGCCCCCAGGGGGACAGTAATCAGCCCCAGCATTTT

J gene: TRBJ2-3
D gene: .
CDR3 length: 15
V gene: TRBV5-1
clone size: many
CDR3 protein: CASSSGGGPADTQYF
CDR3 DNA: TGCGCCAGCAGCTCCGGAGGGGGGCCCGCAGATACGCAGTATTTT

J gene: TRBJ1-6
D gene: .
CDR3 length: 18
V gene: TRBV12-3/TRBV12-4
clone size: .
CDR3 protein: CASCTTYPFWAKNSPLHF
CDR3 DNA: TGTGCCAGCTGTACAACTTACCCTTTTTGGGCGAAAAATTCACCCCTCCACTTT

J gene: TRBJ2-2
D gene: TRBD2
CDR3 length: 19
V gene: TRBV4-2
clone size: many
CDR3 protein: CASSLRGLAGGGNTGELFF
CDR3 DNA: TGTGCCAGCAGCCTGAGGGGACTAGCGGGAGGAGGGAACACCGGGGAGCTGTTTTTT

J gene: TRBJ2-3
D gene: .
CDR3 length: 13
V gene: TRBV29-1
clone size: many
CDR3 protein: CSVSQTHSDTQYF
CDR3 DNA: TGCAGCGTTTCCCAGACTCACTCAGATACGCAGTATTTT

J gene: TRBJ2-7
D gene: .
CDR3 length: 15
V gene: TRBV28
clone size: few
CDR3 protein: CASSTTGSPYYEQYF
CDR3 DNA: TGTGCCAGCAGTACAACAGGGTCTCCCTACTACGAGCAGTACTTC

J gene: TRBJ2-3
D gene: .
CDR3 length: 14
V gene: TRBV10-1
clone size: many
CDR3 protein: CASSDSNPTDTQYF
CDR3 DNA: TGCGCCAGCAGTGATTCAAACCCAACAGATACGCAGTATTTT

J gene: TRBJ2-5
D gene: TRBD1
CDR3 length: 14
V gene: TRBV10-3
clone size: many
CDR3 protein: CATGTVEIPETQYF
CDR3 DNA: TGTGCCACAGGGACAGTGGAGATTCCAGAGACCCAGTACTTC

J gene: TRBJ2-1
D gene: .
CDR3 length: 12
V gene: TRBV12-3/TRBV12-4
clone size: few
CDR3 protein: CASSLARHEQFF
CDR3 DNA: TGTGCCAGCAGTTTAGCCAGGCATGAGCAGTTCTTC

J gene: TRBJ2-2
D gene: .
CDR3 length: 14
V gene: TRBV6-1
clone size: few
CDR3 protein: CASSLQVGPGELFF
CDR3 DNA: TGTGCCAGCAGCCTACAGGTTGGCCCCGGGGAGCTGTTTTTT

J gene: TRBJ1-5
D gene: TRBD1
CDR3 length: 16
V gene: TRBV4-1
clone size: few
CDR3 protein: CASSHVRGQPYQPQHF
CDR3 DNA: TGCGCCAGCAGCCATGTCAGGGGACAGCCATATCAGCCCCAGCATTTT

J gene: TRBJ2-3
D gene: TRBD2
CDR3 length: 17
V gene: TRBV7-8
clone size: .
CDR3 protein: CASSLARLAERTDTQYF
CDR3 DNA: TGTGCCAGCAGCTTAGCGCGTCTAGCGGAGCGCACAGATACGCAGTATTTT

J gene: TRBJ2-1
D gene: TRBD2
CDR3 length: 13
V gene: TRBV9
clone size: many
CDR3 protein: CASSTRLANEQFF
CDR3 DNA: TGTGCCAGCAGCACACGACTAGCCAATGAGCAGTTCTTC

J gene: TRBJ2-2
D gene: .
CDR3 length: 11
V gene: TRBV24-1
clone size: many
CDR3 protein: CATSASGELFF
CDR3 DNA: TGTGCCACCAGTGCTTCCGGGGAGCTGTTTTTT

J gene: TRBJ2-1
D gene: .
CDR3 length: 15
V gene: TRBV6-1
clone size: .
CDR3 protein: CASRDGRGVSNEQFF
CDR3 DNA: TGTGCCAGCAGGGACGGGCGCGGGGTGAGCAATGAGCAGTTCTTC

J gene: TRBJ2-3
D gene: .
CDR3 length: 14
V gene: TRBV7-8
clone size: many
CDR3 protein: CASSLNRATDTQYF
CDR3 DNA: TGTGCCAGCAGCTTAAACAGAGCTACAGATACGCAGTATTTT

J gene: TRBJ2-3
D gene: TRBD2
CDR3 length: 17
V gene: TRBV4-1
clone size: few
CDR3 protein: CASSHPSSGESTDTQYF
CDR3 DNA: TGCGCCAGCAGCCACCCTTCTAGCGGGGAAAGCACAGATACGCAGTATTTT

J gene: TRBJ2-1
D gene: TRBD1
CDR3 length: 15
V gene: TRBV7-8
clone size: .
CDR3 protein: CASRATGGVINEQFF
CDR3 DNA: TGTGCCAGCAGGGCGACAGGGGGAGTAATCAATGAGCAGTTCTTC

J gene: TRBJ2-2
D gene: TRBD2
CDR3 length: 15
V gene: TRBV7-8
clone size: many
CDR3 protein: CASSLPEREGGELFF
CDR3 DNA: TGTGCCAGCAGCTTACCCGAGCGGGAGGGCGGGGAGCTGTTTTTT

J gene: TRBJ2-1
D gene: TRBD2
CDR3 length: 17
V gene: TRBV5-4
clone size: .
CDR3 protein: CASTRSSGPPVYNEQFF
CDR3 DNA: TGTGCCAGCACCCGGTCTAGCGGGCCGCCTGTTTACAATGAGCAGTTCTTC

J gene: TRBJ2-3
D gene: .
CDR3 length: 17
V gene: TRBV28
clone size: many
CDR3 protein: CASSLEGTTGSTDTQYF
CDR3 DNA: TGTGCCAGCAGTTTGGAGGGTACGACTGGTAGCACAGATACGCAGTATTTT

J gene: TRBJ2-1
D gene: TRBD1
CDR3 length: 16
V gene: TRBV7-6
clone size: .
CDR3 protein: CASSLGWGQGPNEQFF
CDR3 DNA: TGTGCCAGCAGCTTAGGTTGGGGACAGGGTCCAAATGAGCAGTTCTTC

J gene: TRBJ2-1
D gene: TRBD2
CDR3 length: 14
V gene: TRBV11-2
clone size: .
CDR3 protein: CASSDGGAYNEQFF
CDR3 DNA: TGTGCCAGCAGCGACGGGGGGGCCTACAATGAGCAGTTCTTC

J gene: TRBJ2-5
D gene: .
CDR3 length: 14
V gene: TRBV28
clone size: .
CDR3 protein: CASQREQWEETQYF
CDR3 DNA: TGTGCCAGCCAACGGGAACAATGGGAAGAGACCCAGTACTTC

J gene: TRBJ2-7
D gene: .
CDR3 length: 19
V gene: TRBV28
clone size: many
CDR3 protein: CASSNKVLSIAGDTYEQYF
CDR3 DNA: TGTGCCAGCAGCAACAAGGTGCTTTCTATTGCGGGCGATACCTACGAGCAGTACTTC

J gene: TRBJ1-2
D gene: TRBD1
CDR3 length: 12
V gene: TRBV9
clone size: few
CDR3 protein: CASRDRVFGYTF
CDR3 DNA: TGTGCCAGTCGGGACAGGGTCTTTGGCTACACCTTC

J gene: TRBJ2-1
D gene: TRBD2
CDR3 length: 18
V gene: TRBV7-3
clone size: many
CDR3 protein: CASSVTGTRSSHYNEQFF
CDR3 DNA: TGTGCCAGCAGCGTAACCGGGACTAGGAGTTCTCACTACAATGAGCAGTTCTTC

J gene: TRBJ2-7
D gene: TRBD2
CDR3 length: 14
V gene: TRBV27
clone size: many
CDR3 protein: CASSASGSLYEQYF
CDR3 DNA: TGTGCCAGCAGCGCTAGCGGGAGTCTGTACGAGCAGTACTTC

J gene: TRBJ2-5
D gene: .
CDR3 length: 15
V gene: TRBV27
clone size: few
CDR3 protein: CASSLAPGRVETQYF
CDR3 DNA: TGTGCCAGCAGTTTAGCCCCCGGAAGGGTTGAGACCCAGTACTTC

J gene: TRBJ2-7
D gene: TRBD2
CDR3 length: 16
V gene: TRBV12-3/TRBV12-4
clone size: many
CDR3 protein: CASSPRFAGVIYEQYF
CDR3 DNA: TGTGCCAGCAGCCCCCGCTTCGCGGGGGTAATCTACGAGCAGTACTTC

J gene: TRBJ2-7
D gene: TRBD2
CDR3 length: 16
V gene: TRBV4-1
clone size: few
CDR3 protein: CASSQNLAGGGYEQYF
CDR3 DNA: TGCGCCAGCAGCCAAAATTTGGCGGGAGGAGGGTACGAGCAGTACTTC

J gene: TRBJ2-1
D gene: TRBD2
CDR3 length: 16
V gene: TRBV4-1
clone size: few
CDR3 protein: CASSHIRLAGAFEQFF
CDR3 DNA: TGCGCCAGCAGCCACATACGACTAGCGGGAGCCTTTGAGCAGTTCTTC

J gene: TRBJ2-1
D gene: .
CDR3 length: 17
V gene: TRBV12-3/TRBV12-4
clone size: many
CDR3 protein: CASRPPQRWRAYNEQFF
CDR3 DNA: TGTGCCAGCAGACCTCCTCAGCGGTGGAGAGCCTACAATGAGCAGTTCTTC